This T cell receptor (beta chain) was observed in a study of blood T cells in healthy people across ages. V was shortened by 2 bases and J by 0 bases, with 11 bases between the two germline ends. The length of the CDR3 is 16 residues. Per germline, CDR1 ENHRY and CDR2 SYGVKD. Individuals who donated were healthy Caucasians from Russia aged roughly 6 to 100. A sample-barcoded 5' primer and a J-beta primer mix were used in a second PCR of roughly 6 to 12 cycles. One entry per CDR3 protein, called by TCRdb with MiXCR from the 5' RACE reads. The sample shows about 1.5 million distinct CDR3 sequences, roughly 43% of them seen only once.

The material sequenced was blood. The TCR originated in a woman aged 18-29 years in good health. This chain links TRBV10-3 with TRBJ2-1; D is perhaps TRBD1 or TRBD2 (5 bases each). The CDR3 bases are TGTGCCATCAGTGAGGCCGGGGCAAGCTCCTACAATGAGCAGTTCTTC. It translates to CAISEAGASSYNEQFF.